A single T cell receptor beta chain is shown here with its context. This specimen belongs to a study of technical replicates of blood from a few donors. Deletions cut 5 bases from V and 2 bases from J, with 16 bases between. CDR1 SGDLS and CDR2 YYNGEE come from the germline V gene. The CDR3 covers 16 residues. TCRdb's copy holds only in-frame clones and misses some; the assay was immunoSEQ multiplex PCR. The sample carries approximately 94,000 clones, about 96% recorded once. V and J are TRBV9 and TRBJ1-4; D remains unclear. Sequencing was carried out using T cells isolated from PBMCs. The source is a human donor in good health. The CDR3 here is CASSAEAFFTNEKLFF. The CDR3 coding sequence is TGTGCCAGCAGTGCTGAGGCGTTTTTTACTAATGAAAAACTGTTTTTT.